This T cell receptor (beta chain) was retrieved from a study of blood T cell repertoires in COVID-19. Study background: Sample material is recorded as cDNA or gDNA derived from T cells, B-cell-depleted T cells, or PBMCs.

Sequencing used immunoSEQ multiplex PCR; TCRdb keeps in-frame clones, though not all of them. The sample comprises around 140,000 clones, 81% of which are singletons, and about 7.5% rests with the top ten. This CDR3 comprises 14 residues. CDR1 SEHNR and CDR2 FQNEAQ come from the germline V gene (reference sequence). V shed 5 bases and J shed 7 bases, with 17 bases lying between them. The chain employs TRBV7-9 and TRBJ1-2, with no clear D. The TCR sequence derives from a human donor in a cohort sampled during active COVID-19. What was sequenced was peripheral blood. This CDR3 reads CASSDETVTGGYTF. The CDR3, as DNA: TGTGCCAGCAGCGACGAGACTGTCACCGGTGGCTACACCTTC.